This T cell receptor (beta chain) is drawn from a study of T cells in localized non-small cell lung cancer. Whole-study findings and limits: Appearance in adjacent lung was seen for a median about 58 of the top 100 tumor clones. An association was observed between higher blood T cell density and longer overall survival.

The CDR3 is made up of 15 amino acids. Germline V gene sequence: CDR1 SGDLS, CDR2 YYNGEE. V gave up 0 bases and J gave up 8 bases, with 14 bases separating them. Of note for this clone: The antigen is undetermined.

Sequencing was performed with immunoSEQ multiplex PCR; in TCRdb, only in-frame clones are kept and a portion is missing. This table has approximately 80,000 clones, around 82% appearing once. J is TRBJ1-4 and V is TRBV9; D gene unclear. Sample: peripheral blood, taken before any cancer treatment. The sequence derives from a female donor older than 55 with stage I lung adenocarcinoma. The CDR3 DNA reads as TGTGCCAGCAGCGTAGCTGGACTACCCAGGGAAAAACTGTTTTTT. Amino acids: CASSVAGLPREKLFF.